A selection of T cell receptor beta chains follows, all from one sample in a study of control samples from healthy donors and cancer patients. Assay: immunoSEQ multiplex PCR; the TCRdb copy retains only in-frame clones and omits some. The sample has about 150,000 clones; 75% to 90% are singletons. The sequenced sample was blood. The origin of the receptors is a man younger than 45 in good health. Both conserved end residues are part of each CDR3. A D gene is named only where the DNA matches it firmly. Size values are once, few and many counts, or a class for expanded clones, and some rows have none.

TRBV6-2/TRBV6-3	.	TRBJ2-5	.	TGTGCCAGCAGTTACGTGGGGTACCAAGAGACCCAGTACTTC	CASSYVGYQETQYF
TRBV24-1	.	TRBJ2-7	.	TGTGCCACCAGTGATTCGGGGGGCAACGAGCAGTACTTC	CATSDSGGNEQYF
TRBV3-1/TRBV3-2	.	TRBJ2-1	.	TGTGCCAGCAGCCAAGACTCAGGGGTCAGGGGATACAATGAGCAGTTCTTC	CASSQDSGVRGYNEQFF
TRBV18	.	TRBJ2-2	once	TGTGCCAGCTCACTACGACTCGGCGGGGAGCTGTTTTTT	CASSLRLGGELFF
TRBV9	.	TRBJ2-1	.	TGTGCCAGCAGCGTAGGAGGGATAGACTCCTACAATGAGCAGTTCTTC	CASSVGGIDSYNEQFF
TRBV29-1	TRBD1	TRBJ1-2	.	TGCAGCGCCCCCCAGGGACAGGGCTATGGCTACACCTTC	CSAPQGQGYGYTF
TRBV4-1	.	TRBJ2-7	.	TGCGCCAGCAGCCAAGACCGGGGGTCCTACGAGCAGTACTTC	CASSQDRGSYEQYF
TRBV6-2/TRBV6-3	TRBD2	TRBJ2-2	.	TGTGCCAGCAGTTGGCCCGTAGCGGGGGTCCCCGGGGAGCTGTTTTTT	CASSWPVAGVPGELFF
TRBV11-2	.	TRBJ1-1	few	TGTGCCAGCAGCCTCGGGCGGAGGATCAACACTGAAGCTTTCTTT	CASSLGRRINTEAFF
TRBV3-1/TRBV3-2	TRBD2	TRBJ2-1	.	TGTGCCAGCAGCCAAGATCTCACTAGCGGGAGAATTGAGCAGTTCTTC	CASSQDLTSGRIEQFF
TRBV7-9	TRBD1	TRBJ2-7	.	TGTGCCAGCAGCTTCGGGGACAGAGTCTACGAGCAGTACTTC	CASSFGDRVYEQYF
TRBV10-3	TRBD2	TRBJ2-3	.	TGTGCCATCAGAATAGCGGGAGGGGGCACAGATACGCAGTATTTT	CAIRIAGGGTDTQYF
TRBV3-1/TRBV3-2	TRBD1	TRBJ1-1	.	TGTGCCAGCAGCCAAGACAGGTCGAGGGGGCCCACTGAAGCTTTCTTT	CASSQDRSRGPTEAFF
TRBV4-3	.	TRBJ1-2	.	TGCGCCAGCAGCTCCAACGGAGGGGATGGCTACACCTTC	CASSSNGGDGYTF
TRBV7-2	.	TRBJ2-2	.	TGTGCCAGCAGCTTAGATCAGGGCCCCGGGGAGCTGTTTTTT	CASSLDQGPGELFF
TRBV5-1	.	TRBJ2-7	once	TGCGCCAGCAGCTTGGGGGCTAGAGGTTCCTACGAGCAGTACTTC	CASSLGARGSYEQYF
TRBV6-5	TRBD1	TRBJ1-1	.	TGTGCCAGCAGTAGACTGGGACAGGGGAACACTGAAGCTTTCTTT	CASSRLGQGNTEAFF
TRBV9	.	TRBJ1-2	.	TGTGCCAGCAGTCCAACAGGAACACAATCGTATGGCTACACCTTC	CASSPTGTQSYGYTF
TRBV18	.	TRBJ2-7	few	TGTGCCAGCTCACCATCCGCGGGTGTCTACGAGCAGTACTTC	CASSPSAGVYEQYF
TRBV4-1	.	TRBJ2-1	.	TGCGCCAGCAGCCAAGCGGCCCCAGCTTATTACAATGAGCAGTTCTTC	CASSQAAPAYYNEQFF
TRBV24-1	.	TRBJ2-1	.	TGTGCCACCAGTGATAATAACGCAGGGCAGTTCTTC	CATSDNNAGQFF
TRBV19	.	TRBJ2-5	.	TGTGCCAGTAGTCCGGGTGAGACCCAGTACTTC	CASSPGETQYF
TRBV3-1/TRBV3-2	.	TRBJ1-1	.	TGTGCCAGCAGCCAAACAGGGTATAGCACTGAAGCTTTCTTT	CASSQTGYSTEAFF
TRBV13	.	TRBJ2-7	.	TGTGCCAGCAGCTTAGAGGGGAACGAGCAGTACTTC	CASSLEGNEQYF
TRBV19	TRBD1	TRBJ2-1	.	TGTGCCAGTAGTATAGTCGGGACAGGGCTGGGCTCTAGCGGCAGCATATTCCATGAGCAGTTCTTC	CASSIVGTGLGSSGSIFHEQFF
TRBV7-2	TRBD1	TRBJ2-7	.	TGTGCCAGCAGAGACACAGGGGGCTATACCGACGAGCAGTACTTC	CASRDTGGYTDEQYF
TRBV5-6	.	TRBJ2-7	.	TGTGCCAGCAGCTTGTATACCGGGAACCCGCCCGAGCAGTACTTC	CASSLYTGNPPEQYF
TRBV5-4	.	TRBJ2-7	.	TGTGCCAGCAGCTTAAATGACCACGAGCAGTACTTC	CASSLNDHEQYF
TRBV30	.	TRBJ1-5	.	TGTGCCTGGAGTGTAGGGTTCAATCAGCCCCAGCATTTT	CAWSVGFNQPQHF
TRBV19	.	TRBJ2-5	.	TGTGCCAGTAGTATTCTCCCCCGGGCGGAGACCCAGTACTTC	CASSILPRAETQYF
TRBV6-6	.	TRBJ2-1	.	TGTGCCAGCAGTTCCAACACAGCACAAGGTTACAATGAGCAGTTCTTC	CASSSNTAQGYNEQFF
TRBV19	.	TRBJ2-2	.	TGTGCCAGTAGTATAAGGGGTCAAAACACCGGGGAGCTGTTTTTT	CASSIRGQNTGELFF
TRBV29-1	.	TRBJ2-7	.	TGCAGCGTTGCGAAGGGTTTAGGCTACGAGCAGTACTTC	CSVAKGLGYEQYF